The next 32 T cell receptor beta chains were all read from a single sample in a study of cytomegalovirus exposure and HLA in healthy donors. Vbeta (60) and Jbeta (13) primers were used in the PCR. Produced via immunoSEQ multiplex PCR; TCRdb's table is partial and in-frame only. Among 150,000 to 200,000 clones listed, about four fifths were seen once. The sample comprised PBMCs. Source of these receptors: a woman younger than 30 in good health and CMV-seronegative.

V usage is TRBV9 and J usage is TRBJ1-2; D unclear. Trimming stripped 0 bases from V and 4 bases from J, with 13 bases between. There are 15 residues in the CDR3. Germline V CDR1 and CDR2: SGDLS, YYNGEE. The CDR3 loop reads CASSVELGSSYGYTF. DNA for the CDR3: TGTGCCAGCAGCGTAGAGTTGGGCAGCTCCTATGGCTACACCTTC.

The chain recombines TRBV29-1 with TRBJ2-7; TRBD1 aligns across 10 bases. This CDR3 contains 13 residues. Looked up from germline, CDR1 is SQVTM and CDR2 is ANQGSEA. With 7 bases clipped from V and 5 bases from J, the junction kept 8 bases outside the gene matches. CDR3 sequence reads: CSGGRQGANEQYF. The CDR3 DNA reads as TGCAGCGGAGGAAGACAGGGGGCTAACGAGCAGTACTTC.

The gene calls are TRBV29-1 and TRBJ1-1; tentative D call: TRBD1 (6 bases). This CDR3 has 13 residues. Germline lookup yields CDR1 SQVTM and CDR2 ANQGSEA. The ends were cut back, 4 bases at V and 3 bases at J, with 12 bases in the middle. CDR3 DNA sequence: TGCAGCGTTGCCGGGGGGGCGTACACTGAAGCTTTCTTT. It codes for CSVAGGAYTEAFF.

CDR3 sequence: CASSKGGLAGHQETQYF. CDR3 DNA: TGTGCCAGCAGCAAAGGGGGACTAGCGGGACACCAAGAGACCCAGTACTTC. V usage is TRBV7-9 and J usage is TRBJ2-5; 13 bases match TRBD2. CDR3 size: 17 residues. Germline-derived CDR1 and CDR2 are SEHNR and FQNEAQ (reference sequence). J gave up 0 bases and V 5 bases, and 6 bases lay outside the gene matches.

The gene calls are TRBV10-3 and TRBJ2-3; maybe TRBD2 (6 bases). CDR3 length equals 13 residues. The V end was cut by 4 bases, the J end by 1 base, with 6 bases between. From germline, CDR1 is ENHRY and CDR2 SYGVKD. CDR3 DNA: TGTGCCATCAGTGCGGGAGGCACAGATACGCAGTATTTT. Its translation: CAISAGGTDTQYF.

The CDR3 sequence: CASSPYRQGGYGYTF. The CDR3 region has the DNA TGTGCCAGCAGCCCATATCGACAGGGCGGCTATGGCTACACCTTC. The V and J genes are TRBV4-2 and TRBJ1-2, with 7 bases identical to TRBD1. This CDR3 contains 15 residues. CDR1 LGHNA and CDR2 YNFKEQ come from the germline V gene. V lost 4 bases to trimming and J lost 4 bases; unmatched junction nucleotides: 9.

The chain carries TRBV5-6 and TRBJ2-3; a possible D gene is TRBD2 (7 bases). Germline V gene data show CDR1 as SGHDT and CDR2 as YYEEEE. CDR3 length equals 16 residues. The germline V and J ends were trimmed by 0 bases and 2 bases, with 13 bases remaining between them. The CDR3 DNA sequence: TGTGCCAGCAGCTTGGAGGGGGGGAGCCTCACAGATACGCAGTATTTT. Translated: CASSLEGGSLTDTQYF.

The chain has TRBV7-2 and TRBJ1-2; 12 nucleotides agree with TRBD1. V lost 5 bases to trimming and J lost 3 bases; unmatched junction nucleotides: 13. Germline assignment: CDR1 SGHTA and CDR2 FQGNSA. The CDR3 contains 18 residues. CDR3 protein: CASSPGLGTGGNYYGYTF. In nucleotides, the CDR3 is TGTGCCAGCAGCCCTGGGCTCGGGACAGGGGGCAATTACTATGGCTACACCTTC.

The V gene is TRBV25-1, the J gene TRBJ1-2, with a possible D match to TRBD1 (5 bases). Germline CDR1 MGHDK, CDR2 SYGVNS. The V end lost 6 bases, the J end lost 0 bases, and 17 bases lay between the germline ends. The CDR3 is 16 amino acids. CDR3 bases: TGTGCCAGCAGGGAGTTAGGCGGGGCGTCTAACTATGGCTACACCTTC. Protein product: CASRELGGASNYGYTF.

The chain is built from TRBV7-9 and TRBJ2-3; TRBD2 matches at 8 bases. The germline CDR1 and CDR2 sequences are SEHNR and FQNEAQ (reference sequence). The CDR3 totals 16 residues. After removal of 1 base from V and 3 bases from J, the junction contained 6 bases not matched to a gene. The CDR3 nucleotides are TGTGCCAGCAGCTTAGGGCCGAGCGGGAGTACAGATACGCAGTATTTT. It codes for CASSLGPSGSTDTQYF.

V is TRBV7-8 and J is TRBJ1-2; D perhaps matches TRBD1 (6 bases). The V end lost 0 bases, the J end lost 8 bases, and 13 bases lay between the germline ends. CDR3 length: 14 residues. Germline V gene data show CDR1 as SGHVS and CDR2 as FQNEAQ. CDR3 protein: CASSLALGARGYTF. Written as DNA, the CDR3 is TGTGCCAGCAGCTTAGCATTGGGGGCGCGAGGCTACACCTTC.

The chain joins TRBV5-4 to TRBJ2-5; D possibly corresponds to TRBD2 (7 bases). The germline V gene has CDR1 SGHNT and CDR2 YYREEE (reference sequence). V was clipped by 4 bases and J by 5 bases, with 18 bases between them. This CDR3 contains 15 residues. The CDR3 here is CASSLPGGRVETQYF. DNA for the CDR3: TGTGCCAGCAGCCTACCGGGGGGCAGGGTGGAGACCCAGTACTTC. Drawing the rest from reference TRBV5-4 and TRBJ2-5, the complete variable domain is ETGVTQSPTHLIKTRGQQVTLRCSSQSGHNTVSWYQQALGQGPQFIFQYYREEENGRGNFPPRFSGLQFPNYSSELNVNALELDDSALYLCASSLPGGRVETQYFGPGTRLLVL.

Details on this clone: A far larger clone is a single base away, which makes a read error likely. The chain is built from TRBV30 and TRBJ2-3, with 11 bases aligning to TRBD1. Germline CDR1 and CDR2: GTSNPN and SVGIG (reference sequence). The CDR3 has 15 residues. V was pared by 1 base and J by 4 bases, with 4 bases of the junction left unmatched. CDR3 residues: CAWSAGTGGPDTQYF. CDR3 in DNA: TGTGCCTGGAGTGCTGGGACAGGGGGGCCAGATACGCAGTATTTT. The whole variable domain, remainder taken from reference TRBV30 and TRBJ2-3, is SQTIHQWPATLVQPVGSPLSLECTVEGTSNPNLYWYRQAAGRGLQLLFYSVGIGQISSEVPQNLSASRPQDRQFILSSKKLLLSDSGFYLCAWSAGTGGPDTQYFGPGTRLTVL.

This chain connects TRBV21-1 to TRBJ2-1; the table's D call, TRBD2, has no DNA check behind it. TRBV21-1 is marked as a pseudogene. The CDR3 covers 16 residues. CDR3: CASSKRETQILNEQFF. In DNA form, the CDR3 reads TGTGCCAGCAGCAAACGGGAGACACAGATTCTCAATGAGCAGTTCTTC.

This chain connects TRBV14 to TRBJ1-1; D gene ambiguous. The V end lost 0 bases, the J end lost 10 bases, and 6 bases lay between the germline ends. Germline CDR1 and CDR2: SGHDN and FVKESK. The CDR3 has 11 amino acids. This chain's CDR3 is CASSQDLRAFF. DNA of the CDR3: TGTGCCAGCAGCCAAGACCTTAGAGCTTTCTTT.

The J gene is TRBJ2-5, the V gene TRBV7-7; TRBD1 matches 11 bases. The V segment lost 5 bases and the J segment 4 bases; nucleotides outside the gene matches: 3. Germline-derived CDR1 and CDR2 are SSHAT and FNYEAQ (reference sequence). The CDR3 is 14 amino acids. DNA of the CDR3: TGTGCCAGCAGCCAAGGACAGGGGGCAGAGACCCAGTACTTC. Its protein product is CASSQGQGAETQYF.

The J gene is TRBJ1-5, the V gene TRBV28; D perhaps matches TRBD1 (6 bases). Per germline, CDR1 MDHEN and CDR2 SYDVKM. The CDR3 is 16 residues long. The ends were cut back, 4 bases at V and 1 base at J, with 14 bases in the middle. The chain's CDR3 is CASSSTGWGSNQPQHF. DNA of the CDR3: TGTGCCAGCAGTTCTACAGGGTGGGGAAGCAATCAGCCCCAGCATTTT.

The V gene is TRBV19, the J gene TRBJ1-1; D might be TRBD1 (6 bases). The V and J ends lost 3 bases and 6 bases respectively, with 20 bases between them. Looked up from germline, CDR1 is LNHDA and CDR2 is SQIVND (reference sequence). The length of the CDR3 is 16 residues. Written as DNA, the CDR3 is TGTGCCAGTAGTATCTCCAAGTGGGGGCGAGGGGCTGAAGCTTTCTTT. This gives the protein CASSISKWGRGAEAFF. The variable domain in full, completed from reference TRBV19 and TRBJ1-1, reads DGGITQSPKYLFRKEGQNVTLSCEQNLNHDAMYWYRQDPGQGLRLIYYSQIVNDFQKGDIAEGYSVSREKKESFPLTVTSAQKNPTAFYLCASSISKWGRGAEAFFGQGTRLTVV.

In this sample, this clone turned up once. The chain recombines TRBV19 with TRBJ2-7, with 7 bases that match TRBD2. Per germline, CDR1 LNHDA and CDR2 SQIVND (reference sequence). Germline trimming cut 5 bases from V and 2 bases from J; bases unmatched to any gene: 12. The CDR3 totals 16 residues. The CDR3: CASSPVPREVAYEQYF. CDR3 sequence (DNA): TGTGCCAGTAGTCCCGTTCCCCGGGAGGTAGCCTACGAGCAGTACTTC.

This rearrangement joins TRBV25-1 to TRBJ2-5; D might be TRBD2 (5 bases). The length of the CDR3 is 15 residues. Germline V gene data show CDR1 as MGHDK and CDR2 as SYGVNS. The V end lost 1 base, the J end lost 5 bases, and 14 bases lay between the germline ends. The CDR3 nucleotides are TGTGCCAGCAGTGAATTGGGCTCTACGGGGGAGACCCAGTACTTC. It yields the protein CASSELGSTGETQYF.

The rearrangement uses TRBV20-1 and TRBJ1-2; 9 bases map to TRBD1. Looked up from germline, CDR1 is DFQATT and CDR2 is SNEGSKA (reference sequence). Germline trimming cut 3 bases from V and 8 bases from J; bases unmatched to any gene: 1. The CDR3 loop spans 11 amino acids. The CDR3 reads CSARGQGGYTF. The CDR3 DNA reads TGCAGTGCTAGGGGACAGGGCGGCTACACCTTC.

This rearrangement joins TRBV2 to TRBJ1-2; tentatively, D is TRBD1 (5 bases). This CDR3 comprises 12 residues. The V end was cut by 8 bases, the J end by 8 bases, with 15 bases between. CDR1 and CDR2 from the germline V gene are SNHLY and FYNNEI. The DNA for the CDR3 is TGTGCCAGCGAGACCCAGGGAATCGGCTACACCTTC. This encodes CASETQGIGYTF.

The J gene is TRBJ1-2, the V gene TRBV5-1; a possible D gene is TRBD1 (6 bases). Germline CDR1 SGHRS, CDR2 YFSETQ. Trimming took 2 bases from V and 8 from J, leaving 22 bases between them. There are 16 residues in the CDR3. DNA for the CDR3: TGCGCCAGCAGCTTACCCCGGGGGGGCTTATCGGGAGGCTACACCTTC. The encoded protein is CASSLPRGGLSGGYTF.

The V gene is TRBV15, the J gene TRBJ2-1; D is possibly TRBD2 (6 bases). Trimming removed 1 base at V and 0 bases at J, with 19 bases between. CDR1 LNHNV and CDR2 YYDKDF come from the germline V gene (reference sequence). This CDR3 has 19 residues. The CDR3 spells CATSRAPTSKRSSYNEQFF. DNA for the CDR3: TGTGCCACCAGCAGAGCCCCCACTAGCAAGCGGAGCTCCTACAATGAGCAGTTCTTC.

The DNA of the CDR3 is TGTGCCAGCAGCGCCCAGGGGTTGTCCTACGAGCAGTACTTC. It encodes CASSAQGLSYEQYF. The V call is TRBV9, the J call TRBJ2-7; weak D call: TRBD1 (6 bases). The CDR3 length is 14 residues. Trimming took 3 bases from V and 1 from J, leaving 11 bases between them. Germline CDR1 and CDR2: SGDLS and YYNGEE.

V is TRBV6-6 and J is TRBJ2-1; tentative D call: TRBD2 (5 bases). The V gene lost 7 bases and the J gene lost 3 bases, with 10 bases spanning the gap. The CDR3 sequence is 13 residues long. Germline V CDR1 and CDR2: MNHNY, SVGAGI (reference sequence). This CDR3 is CASNPTSYNEQFF. The CDR3 bases are TGTGCCAGCAATCCCACTAGCTACAATGAGCAGTTCTTC.

The chain is built from TRBV28 and TRBJ2-7; D is perhaps TRBD2 (5 bases). This CDR3 is 14 amino acids long. V lost 2 bases and J 1 base, leaving 9 bases between the germline ends. The germline V gene encodes CDR1 MDHEN and CDR2 SYDVKM. The CDR3 sequence is CASSLGPGSYEQYF. CDR3 nucleotide sequence: TGTGCCAGCAGTTTAGGTCCGGGGTCCTACGAGCAGTACTTC.

This clone was seen many times. V is TRBV2 and J is TRBJ2-1; 12 positions agree with TRBD2. The ends lost 5 bases at V and 10 bases at J; junction bases unmatched: 12. CDR3 size: 16 residues. CDR1 is SNHLY and CDR2 is FYNNEI in the germline V gene. The chain's CDR3 is CASSTSTSGGRKEQFF. The CDR3 nucleotides are TGTGCCAGCAGTACATCGACTAGCGGGGGACGTAAGGAGCAGTTCTTC. Combining the CDR3 with reference TRBV2 and TRBJ2-1 gives the whole variable domain EPEVTQTPSHQVTQMGQEVILRCVPISNHLYFYWYRQILGQKVEFLVSFYNNEISEKSEIFDDQFSVERPDGSNFTLKIRSTKLEDSAMYFCASSTSTSGGRKEQFFGPGTRLTVL.

A few counts support this clone. The chain combines TRBV21-1 with TRBJ1-1. TRBV21-1 is noted as a pseudogene. The CDR3 runs to 14 residues. CDR3 protein: CASSIPRGKTEAFF. The CDR3 coding sequence is TGTGCCAGCAGCATCCCCCGGGGGAAAACTGAAGCTTTCTTT.

The rearrangement joins TRBV10-3 to TRBJ1-2; D may be TRBD1 (5 bases). Trimming removed 7 bases from V and 4 bases from J, with 13 bases in between. Germline lookup yields CDR1 ENHRY and CDR2 SYGVKD. CDR3 length: 13 residues. The CDR3 coding sequence is TGTGCCATCAACCGCCCGGGGGGCTATGGCTACACCTTC. This sequence encodes CAINRPGGYGYTF.

J is TRBJ2-7 and V is TRBV14; D gene ambiguous. V dropped 3 bases and J dropped 2 bases, with 11 bases sitting between them. The CDR3 has 14 amino acids. The germline CDR1 and CDR2 sequences are SGHDN and FVKESK. The CDR3 DNA reads as TGTGCCAGCAGCCAGGGCAGCCCTCCCTACGAGCAGTACTTC. Translated: CASSQGSPPYEQYF.

The CDR3 protein is CSVEGIAGGSNEQFF. The CDR3 nucleotides are TGCAGCGTTGAAGGCATAGCGGGAGGATCCAATGAGCAGTTCTTC. The V gene is TRBV29-1, the J gene TRBJ2-1; 10 nucleotides agree with TRBD2. CDR1 and CDR2 (germline): SQVTM, ANQGSEA. The CDR3 runs to 15 residues. The junction had 6 bases not matched to a gene; V was cut back by 1 base and J by 6 bases.